A selection of T cell receptor beta chains follows, all from one sample in a study of cytomegalovirus exposure and HLA in healthy donors. This table comes from immunoSEQ multiplex PCR, and its TCRdb copy is limited to in-frame clones, with some not included. The sample contains 180,000 or so clones, 76% of which appear only once. Sequenced input: PBMCs. These receptors were obtained from a man between 18 and 35 years old in good health and CMV-seronegative. Both conserved end residues are part of each CDR3. D genes are given only for firm matches.

D gene | V gene | CDR3 length | CDR3 protein
. | TRBV9 | 14 | CASSVGQVYTEAFF
. | TRBV11-2 | 14 | CASSFGRGYNEQFF
. | TRBV29-1 | 12 | CSVVGGSYEQYF
TRBD1 | TRBV11-2 | 14 | CASSPQGFQETQYF
TRBD1 | TRBV9 | 14 | CASSVATGAYEQYF
TRBD2 | TRBV7-8 | 14 | CASSPGTSTAKEYF
. | TRBV11-2 | 15 | CASSGTGFSSYEQYF
TRBD1 | TRBV6-5 | 15 | CASSLGQGVNSPLHF
. | TRBV19 | 14 | CASSHTGLGQPQHF
. | TRBV5-4 | 14 | CASSLFREGSPLHF
. | TRBV19 | 15 | CASVSSPNSYNEQFF
TRBD1 | TRBV6-1 | 14 | CASSVDRVLTEAFF
TRBD2 | TRBV6-5 | 15 | CASSWGGSSYNEQFF
. | TRBV6-1 | 14 | CASSPQEITDTQYF
. | TRBV2 | 14 | CASSDGAGNQPQHF
. | TRBV18 | 11 | CASSLSYEQYF
. | TRBV5-6 | 14 | CASTKRGAWQPQHF
TRBD2 | TRBV15 | 15 | CATSRGGSGRGEQFF
. | TRBV15 | 15 | CATSRLSRLQETQYF
. | TRBV30 | 14 | CAWSVQRGGYGYTF
. | TRBV5-1 | 19 | CASSLEPWPQATSTDTQYF
. | TRBV5-1 | 15 | CASSPRQEITDTQYF
. | TRBV28 | 15 | CASSLIQGSSYEQYF
. | TRBV5-4 | 14 | CASSPRGNNEKLFF
TRBD1 | TRBV7-2 | 14 | CASTTGGGSYEQYF
TRBD2 | TRBV6-5 | 15 | CASSYWVGTSDEQFF
. | TRBV11-2 | 13 | CASSLDHGDTIYF
TRBD1 | TRBV25-1 | 16 | CASSEGDRDSNQPQHF
. | TRBV30 | 13 | CASQGNGNEKLFF
TRBD1 | TRBV19 | 15 | CASSIAPGQGVEQYF
TRBD1 | TRBV7-9 | 16 | CASSLAPGGMSYEQYF
TRBD1 | TRBV5-1 | 15 | CASSSGGAEKGTQYF
. | TRBV6-5 | 13 | CASSKTGNYGYTF
. | TRBV6-1 | 13 | CASSEARGTEAFF
TRBD1 | TRBV27 | 14 | CASTGTGYNSPLHF
TRBD2 | TRBV11-3 | 16 | CASRYTGGGNTGELFF
. | TRBV5-4 | 13 | CASSLVNTDTQYF
TRBD2 | TRBV6-5 | 14 | CASSPGGASYEQYF
. | TRBV28 | 15 | CASSLPRDTLYGYTF
. | TRBV28 | 13 | CASSSQGTQPQHF
TRBD2 | TRBV30 | 15 | CAWRVGTSGNYEQYF
. | TRBV15 | 13 | CATSVAFTGELFF
TRBD1 | TRBV6-5 | 15 | CASTWTGGVNSPLHF
TRBD1 | TRBV7-2 | 16 | CASSRGTGDIGQPQHF
TRBD2 | TRBV10-1 | 14 | CARLAGGRTDTQYF
. | TRBV6-1 | 15 | CASSENGISYNEQFF
TRBD1 | TRBV6-6 | 14 | CASSRGTGSGGYTF
TRBD2 | TRBV7-2 | 14 | CASSLGLAGGSRFF
TRBD1 | TRBV6-5 | 14 | CASSSRDRVYEQYF
. | TRBV29-1 | 15 | CSVEYMGALNTEAFF
. | TRBV28 | 15 | CASSPDSLAYNEQFF
TRBD1 | TRBV6-5 | 15 | CASRQKQGASYGYTF
TRBD1 | TRBV11-1 | 14 | CASSLTGVQSEQYF
. | TRBV7-9 | 15 | CSSSGGLASGETQYF
. | TRBV6-1 | 15 | CASISRVAGTDTQYF
TRBD1 | TRBV5-1 | 15 | CASSLRDRPSYEQYF
. | TRBV11-2 | 13 | CASSSTPQVGYTF
TRBD2 | TRBV7-9 | 13 | CASSFVAGVEQYF
. | TRBV7-2 | 14 | CASSQLANSGEQYF
. | TRBV7-9 | 15 | CASSLPAGSPETQYF